The entry below describes one T cell receptor (beta chain). Its specificity is unknown. The record originates from a study of shared clonotypes between healthy human individuals. This CDR3 comprises 17 residues. Germline V gene sequence: CDR1 MGHDK, CDR2 SYGVNS. V lost 5 bases, J lost 1 base, and 4 bases stayed unmatched. Study-level points and caveats: Memory subsets generally showed lower estimated richness than naive subsets.

Data came from immunoSEQ multiplex PCR; TCRdb stores just in-frame clones and leaves some out. Counted here are under 650,000 clones, about 96% occurring once; the ten biggest clones make up 0.06%. There were no recent acute infections or vaccinations among the donors, who were healthy HIV-negative adults. The chain recombines TRBV25-1 with TRBJ2-2; 13 bases are shared with TRBD2. Sequencing input: naive CD4+ T cells sorted from blood. The subset is: CD45RA+ positively selected. This sequence originates from a woman in her thirties in good health. The CDR3 coding sequence is TGTGCCAGCAGTTTTGGACTAGCGGGAGTGAACACCGGGGAGCTGTTTTTT. This translates into CASSFGLAGVNTGELFF.